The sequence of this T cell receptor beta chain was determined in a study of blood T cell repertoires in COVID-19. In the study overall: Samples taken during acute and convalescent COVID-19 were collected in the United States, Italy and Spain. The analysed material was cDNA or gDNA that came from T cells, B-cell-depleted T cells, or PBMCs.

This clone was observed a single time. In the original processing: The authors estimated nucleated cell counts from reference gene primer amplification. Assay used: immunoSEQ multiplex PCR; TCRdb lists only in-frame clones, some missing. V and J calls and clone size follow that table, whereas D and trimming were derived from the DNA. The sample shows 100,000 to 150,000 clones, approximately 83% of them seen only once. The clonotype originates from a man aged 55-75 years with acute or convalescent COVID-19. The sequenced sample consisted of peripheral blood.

The CDR3 loop reads CATQPRASGHTDTQYF. CDR3 nucleotide sequence: TGTGCCACACAGCCTCGGGCTAGCGGCCACACAGATACGCAGTATTTT. The rearrangement joins TRBV27 to TRBJ2-3, with 7 nucleotides matching TRBD2. This CDR3 comprises 16 residues. The germline CDR1 and CDR2 sequences are MNHEY and SMNVEV (reference sequence). Trimming cost V 10 bases and J 2 bases; bases outside gene matches: 15.